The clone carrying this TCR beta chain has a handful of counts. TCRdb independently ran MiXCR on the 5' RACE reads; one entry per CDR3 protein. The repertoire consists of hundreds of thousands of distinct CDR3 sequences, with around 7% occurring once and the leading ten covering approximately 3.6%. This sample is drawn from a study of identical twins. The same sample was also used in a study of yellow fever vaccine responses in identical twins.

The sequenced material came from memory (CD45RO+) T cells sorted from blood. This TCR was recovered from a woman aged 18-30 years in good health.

The CDR3 nucleotides read TGTGCCAGCTACCAGGGAAACTATGGCTACACCTTC. This codes for CASYQGNYGYTF. This chain links TRBV6-6 with TRBJ1-2, with a weak D call TRBD1 (5 bases). The V end was cut by 8 bases, the J end by 2 bases, with 9 bases between. CDR3 length: 12 amino acids. Germline values: CDR1 MNHNY, CDR2 SVGAGI (reference sequence).